One sample yielded the 21 T cell receptor beta chains listed below, sequenced in a study of long-term antiretroviral therapy in people with HIV. Version v3.0 of the immunoSEQ assay was performed at survey level. TCRdb's table, derived via immunoSEQ multiplex PCR, lists solely in-frame clones and lacks some. The sample lists approximately 47,000 clones, 84% occurring once. The source was unsorted PBMCs, collected 0.8 years after starting antiretroviral therapy. The receptors here all came from a woman aged 18 to 35 with HIV.

The chain is built from TRBV6-5 and TRBJ2-2; tentative D call: TRBD1 (5 bases). In germline, CDR1 is MNHEY, CDR2 SVGAGI. The CDR3 runs to 14 residues. V was pared by 5 bases and J by 7 bases, with 14 bases between. CDR3 sequence: CASSPTRQGGELFF. The CDR3 bases are TGTGCCAGCAGTCCTACTCGCCAGGGCGGGGAGCTGTTTTTT.

The gene calls are TRBV7-9 and TRBJ1-1, with 10 nucleotides matching TRBD1. The trim removed 4 bases at V and 4 bases at J, leaving 9 bases unmatched. There are 16 residues in the CDR3. The germline gives CDR1 SEHNR, CDR2 FQNEAQ (reference sequence). The chain's CDR3 is CASSYTLGQGFTEAFF. Written as DNA, the CDR3 is TGTGCCAGCAGCTATACCCTGGGACAGGGGTTCACTGAAGCTTTCTTT.

The chain couples TRBV4-2 to TRBJ2-2; D possibly corresponds to TRBD2 (6 bases). V lost 6 bases, J lost 3 bases, and 11 bases lay in between. The CDR3 spans 14 residues. CDR1 and CDR2 (germline): LGHNA, YNFKEQ. CDR3 sequence: CASSRDSYTGELFF. CDR3 nucleotide sequence: TGTGCCAGCAGTCGGGACTCCTACACCGGGGAGCTGTTTTTT.

The V gene is TRBV6-5, the J gene TRBJ1-1, with D possibly TRBD1 on 5 matching bases. Germline V lookup: CDR1 MNHEY, CDR2 SVGAGI. The CDR3 is 14 amino acids. V lost 4 bases, J lost 5 bases, and 14 bases lay in between. CDR3 in amino acids: CASSSGGDGTEAFF. Written as DNA, the CDR3 is TGTGCCAGCAGTTCGGGGGGGGATGGTACTGAAGCTTTCTTT.

The sample holds a few counts of this clone. The chain has TRBV20-1 and TRBJ2-7; the match to TRBD1 covers 7 bases. CDR1 is DFQATT, CDR2 SNEGSKA, per germline (reference sequence). With V trimmed by 2 bases and J by 6 bases, 1 base remained unmatched. CDR3 size: 11 residues. CDR3 sequence: CSARTGAEQYF. The CDR3 DNA sequence: TGCAGTGCTAGAACAGGGGCCGAGCAGTACTTC.

The chain joins TRBV7-6 to TRBJ2-7; D gene ambiguous. The ends were cut back, 2 bases at V and 5 bases at J, with 10 bases in the middle. The CDR3 sequence is 13 residues long. Germline loops: CDR1 SGHVS, CDR2 FNYEAQ. For the CDR3, the DNA is TGTGCCAGCAGCTTACCCGGGCAGAACGAGCAGTACTTC. This codes for CASSLPGQNEQYF.

V is TRBV5-1 and J is TRBJ2-3; 14 nucleotides align to TRBD2. With V trimmed by 4 bases and J by 2 bases, 6 bases remained unmatched. The CDR3 length is 17 residues. Germline CDR1 and CDR2: SGHRS and YFSETQ. The CDR3 sequence is CASSQRLAGGPTDTQYF. The CDR3 DNA reads TGCGCCAGCAGCCAGAGACTAGCGGGAGGGCCCACAGATACGCAGTATTTT.

This clone has just a few counts. The rearrangement joins TRBV4-2 to TRBJ1-5; D ambiguous. V was shortened by 2 bases and J by 4 bases, with 9 bases between the two germline ends. The germline gives CDR1 LGHNA, CDR2 YNFKEQ. The CDR3 runs 14 residues. The CDR3 region has the DNA TGTGCCAGCAGCCAAAGGGAGTTGAATCAGCCCCAGCATTTT. Translation: CASSQRELNQPQHF.

The V gene is TRBV6-5, the J gene TRBJ2-3; tentatively, D is TRBD1 or TRBD2 (5 bases each). The germline V and J ends were trimmed by 8 bases and 6 bases, with 12 bases remaining between them. The CDR3 spans 12 residues. Germline V gives CDR1 MNHEY, CDR2 SVGAGI. The CDR3: CASQSGTDTQYF. CDR3 bases: TGTGCCAGCCAATCCGGGACGGATACGCAGTATTTT.

The chain employs TRBV7-6 and TRBJ2-7, with D possibly matching TRBD2 (5 bases). The germline V gene encodes CDR1 SGHVS and CDR2 FNYEAQ. CDR3 size: 14 residues. Trimming stripped 4 bases from V and 6 bases from J, with 16 bases between. CDR3 sequence reads: CASSSAGIGAEQYF. In DNA form, the CDR3 reads TGTGCCAGCAGCTCCGCCGGGATCGGCGCCGAGCAGTACTTC.

This chain uses TRBV28 with TRBJ1-2; D is ambiguous. Germline values: CDR1 MDHEN, CDR2 SYDVKM. Trimming cost V 5 bases and J 1 base, with 8 bases left between them. This CDR3 region has 13 residues. The CDR3 nucleotides read TGTGCCAGCAGTCAAGGTTTTAACTATGGCTACACCTTC. The encoded protein is CASSQGFNYGYTF.

The chain joins TRBV7-2 to TRBJ2-7, with a weak D call TRBD2 (6 bases). This CDR3 region has 14 residues. The V gene lost 5 bases and the J gene lost 6 bases, with 17 bases spanning the gap. Per the germline V gene, CDR1 is SGHTA and CDR2 is FQGNSA. The CDR3 coding sequence is TGTGCCAGCAGCCCCTCTCTAGCGAGCGGCGAGCAGTACTTC. It codes for CASSPSLASGEQYF.

The V and J genes are TRBV27 and TRBJ1-1; D is ambiguous. Trimming left V 4 bases short and J 4 bases short, with 10 bases between. This CDR3 is built from 13 residues. The germline gives CDR1 MNHEY, CDR2 SMNVEV (reference sequence). This chain's CDR3 is CASSSFGITEAFF. DNA of the CDR3: TGTGCCAGCAGTTCCTTCGGAATCACTGAAGCTTTCTTT.

This clone came up once. The genes are TRBV10-1 and TRBJ2-3, with TRBD2 matching 11 bases. J lost 0 bases, V lost 4 bases, and 3 bases had no gene match. CDR1 is WNHNN, CDR2 SYGVQD, per germline (reference sequence). The CDR3 spans 16 residues. CDR3 loop: CASSARTSGSTDTQYF. The CDR3, as DNA: TGCGCCAGCAGTGCGCGGACTAGCGGGAGCACAGATACGCAGTATTTT.

The chain couples TRBV27 to TRBJ1-5, with D uncertain. Germline V gives CDR1 MNHEY, CDR2 SMNVEV (reference sequence). V was trimmed by 0 bases and J by 3 bases, leaving 9 bases between them. This CDR3 contains 15 residues. CDR3 nucleotide sequence: TGTGCCAGCAGTTTATCGTGGGGATACAATCAGCCCCAGCATTTT. It yields the protein CASSLSWGYNQPQHF.

The chain couples TRBV5-8 to TRBJ1-2, with D tentatively TRBD1 (5 bases). V lost 5 bases to trimming and J lost 3 bases, with 14 bases between them. Germline CDR1 and CDR2: SGHTS and YDEGEE. The CDR3 has 14 amino acids. The CDR3, as DNA: TGTGCCAGCAGACGGGCAGGGAGGGACTATGGCTACACCTTC. It encodes CASRRAGRDYGYTF. Supplemented by reference TRBV5-8 and TRBJ1-2, the full variable domain reads EAGVTQSPTHLIKTRGQQATLRCSPISGHTSVYWYQQALGLGLQFLLWYDEGEERNRGNFPPRFSGRQFPNYSSELNVNALELEDSALYLCASRRAGRDYGYTFGSGTRLTVV.

The rearrangement links TRBV5-8 to TRBJ2-5, with D possibly being TRBD1 (5 bases). The V gene lost 4 bases and the J gene lost 2 bases, with 12 bases spanning the gap. The germline gives CDR1 SGHTS, CDR2 YDEGEE. This CDR3 comprises 14 residues. CDR3 amino acids: CASSQTVKQETQYF. The CDR3 DNA follows: TGTGCCAGCAGCCAGACAGTTAAGCAAGAGACCCAGTACTTC.

This clone was counted between two and nine times. The chain combines TRBV7-9 with TRBJ1-5; tentative D call: TRBD1 (5 bases). The CDR3 spans 13 residues. Germline V gene lookup returns CDR1 SEHNR and CDR2 FQNEAQ (reference sequence). Trimming pared 4 bases from V and 5 bases from J, leaving 9 bases between. CDR3 sequence: CASSSDSHQPQHF. The CDR3 nucleotides are TGTGCCAGCAGCTCAGACAGCCATCAGCCCCAGCATTTT.

The V gene is TRBV10-2, the J gene TRBJ2-1; no reliable D call. The CDR3 length is 10 residues. Germline lookup yields CDR1 WSHSY and CDR2 SAAADI. The germline V and J ends were trimmed by 6 bases and 7 bases, with 4 bases remaining between them. CDR3 sequence (DNA): TGCGCCAGCAGGGGGAATGAGCAGTTCTTC. Translating gives CASRGNEQFF.

The rearrangement uses TRBV11-2 and TRBJ2-7; 7 bases line up with TRBD2. J lost 5 bases, V lost 2 bases, and 12 bases had no gene match. The CDR3 extends over 16 amino acids. Germline CDR1 and CDR2: SGHAT and FQNNGV. DNA of the CDR3: TGTGCCAGCAGCTTAACGCGGGACTACCGCAGGGACGAGCAGTACTTC. It yields the protein CASSLTRDYRRDEQYF.

This clone was seen only once. The rearrangement joins TRBV7-2 to TRBJ1-4, with TRBD1 matching 7 bases. Looked up from germline, CDR1 is SGHTA and CDR2 is FQGNSA. V trimming: 1 base; J trimming: 7 bases; junction bases outside the gene matches: 3. The CDR3 spans 14 residues. The CDR3 DNA sequence: TGTGCCAGCAGCTTAGTCAGGGACAGTGAAAAACTGTTTTTT. Its translation is CASSLVRDSEKLFF.